The rows below give T cell receptor beta chains drawn from one sample of a study of cytomegalovirus exposure and HLA in healthy donors. The protocol was immunoSEQ multiplex PCR, while the TCRdb copy is restricted to in-frame clones and leaves out a portion. The profile covers about 97,000 clones, with roughly three quarters appearing a single time and over 3.5% taken by the ten largest. Sequencing used PBMCs. These receptors originate from a man aged 40-50 years in good health and CMV-seronegative. Each CDR3 is given with its conserved first and last residue. Each record gives: J gene, D gene, V gene, clone size, CDR3 DNA, CDR3 protein. D genes are given only for firm matches. Clone size, where shown, is once, few, many, or a class for clones that have expanded.

J gene: TRBJ1-4; D gene: TRBD1; V gene: TRBV10-3; clone size: .; CDR3 DNA: TGTGCCACCTCCGGGACAGGGGCCCGGGGTGAAAAACTGTTTTTT; CDR3 protein: CATSGTGARGEKLFF
J gene: TRBJ2-2; D gene: TRBD2; V gene: TRBV11-3; clone size: .; CDR3 DNA: TGTGCCAGCAGCTTCGCGGGGGCGAACACCGGGGAGCTGTTTTTT; CDR3 protein: CASSFAGANTGELFF
J gene: TRBJ1-1; D gene: TRBD1; V gene: TRBV5-5; clone size: .; CDR3 DNA: TGTGCCAGCAGCCGATCAGGGGGCAGGGGAATGAACACTGAAGCTTTCTTT; CDR3 protein: CASSRSGGRGMNTEAFF
J gene: TRBJ1-1; D gene: .; V gene: TRBV4-2; clone size: few; CDR3 DNA: TGTGCCAGCAGAAACTGGGAGGGGAACACTGAAGCTTTCTTT; CDR3 protein: CASRNWEGNTEAFF
J gene: TRBJ1-2; D gene: TRBD1; V gene: TRBV29-1; clone size: .; CDR3 DNA: TGCAGCGTTGAGGACAGGGGGCCTGACTATGGCTACACCTTC; CDR3 protein: CSVEDRGPDYGYTF
J gene: TRBJ2-1; D gene: .; V gene: TRBV19; clone size: .; CDR3 DNA: TGTGCCAGTAGTATGGTAAGCGGGTACAATGAGCAGTTCTTC; CDR3 protein: CASSMVSGYNEQFF
J gene: TRBJ1-1; D gene: TRBD1; V gene: TRBV5-5; clone size: .; CDR3 DNA: TGTGCCAGCAGCTTGGGGGGGGACAGGTTCATGAACACTGAAGCTTTCTTT; CDR3 protein: CASSLGGDRFMNTEAFF
J gene: TRBJ1-4; D gene: .; V gene: TRBV18; clone size: .; CDR3 DNA: TGTGCCAGCTCACCAACAGCAACTAATGAAAAACTGTTTTTT; CDR3 protein: CASSPTATNEKLFF
J gene: TRBJ2-3; D gene: .; V gene: TRBV30; clone size: .; CDR3 DNA: TGTGCCTGGAGAGAGACGGGAGCTAGCACAGATACGCAGTATTTT; CDR3 protein: CAWRETGASTDTQYF
J gene: TRBJ1-5; D gene: .; V gene: TRBV28; clone size: .; CDR3 DNA: TGTGCCAGCAGTCGTAATCAGCCCCAGCATTTT; CDR3 protein: CASSRNQPQHF
J gene: TRBJ1-2; D gene: TRBD1; V gene: TRBV4-1; clone size: .; CDR3 DNA: TGCGCCAGCAGCCCCTTGGGTGGGGACAGGGAGGGGGCTAACTATGGCTACACCTTC; CDR3 protein: CASSPLGGDREGANYGYTF
J gene: TRBJ1-6; D gene: TRBD1; V gene: TRBV6-6; clone size: .; CDR3 DNA: TGTGCCAGCAGTCCCAGGGGGGAGCTACCTAATTCACCCCTCCACTTT; CDR3 protein: CASSPRGELPNSPLHF
J gene: TRBJ1-1; D gene: .; V gene: TRBV6-5; clone size: .; CDR3 DNA: TGTGCCAGCAGCCCTCGGGAATACACTGAAGCTTTCTTT; CDR3 protein: CASSPREYTEAFF
J gene: TRBJ1-5; D gene: .; V gene: TRBV27; clone size: .; CDR3 DNA: TGTGCCAGCAGTTTAACGGTACGGCAGGGCCGCAATCAGCCCCAGCATTTT; CDR3 protein: CASSLTVRQGRNQPQHF
J gene: TRBJ2-3; D gene: TRBD1; V gene: TRBV30; clone size: .; CDR3 DNA: TGTGCCTGGAGTGTAGACAGGGGAGTAGATACGCAGTATTTT; CDR3 protein: CAWSVDRGVDTQYF
J gene: TRBJ2-5; D gene: TRBD2; V gene: TRBV7-7; clone size: .; CDR3 DNA: TGTGCCAGCAGCCCTACAGGACTAGCGACTATTCAAGAGACCCAGTACTTC; CDR3 protein: CASSPTGLATIQETQYF
J gene: TRBJ1-4; D gene: .; V gene: TRBV9; clone size: .; CDR3 DNA: TGTGCCAGCAGCGGACAGCTTAATGAAAAACTGTTTTTT; CDR3 protein: CASSGQLNEKLFF
J gene: TRBJ2-6; D gene: .; V gene: TRBV28; clone size: .; CDR3 DNA: TGTGCCACTGGACGGGGGGCTTCTGGGGCCAACGTCCTGACTTTC; CDR3 protein: CATGRGASGANVLTF
J gene: TRBJ1-1; D gene: TRBD1; V gene: TRBV5-1; clone size: .; CDR3 DNA: TGCGCCAGCAGGTTGGACTTGGCAGGGGGAGGTTACACTGAAGCTTTCTTT; CDR3 protein: CASRLDLAGGGYTEAFF
J gene: TRBJ1-6; D gene: TRBD1; V gene: TRBV5-6; clone size: once; CDR3 DNA: TGTGCCAGCAGCTTTCTCCCGGGACAGGTCGATTCACCCCTCCACTTT; CDR3 protein: CASSFLPGQVDSPLHF